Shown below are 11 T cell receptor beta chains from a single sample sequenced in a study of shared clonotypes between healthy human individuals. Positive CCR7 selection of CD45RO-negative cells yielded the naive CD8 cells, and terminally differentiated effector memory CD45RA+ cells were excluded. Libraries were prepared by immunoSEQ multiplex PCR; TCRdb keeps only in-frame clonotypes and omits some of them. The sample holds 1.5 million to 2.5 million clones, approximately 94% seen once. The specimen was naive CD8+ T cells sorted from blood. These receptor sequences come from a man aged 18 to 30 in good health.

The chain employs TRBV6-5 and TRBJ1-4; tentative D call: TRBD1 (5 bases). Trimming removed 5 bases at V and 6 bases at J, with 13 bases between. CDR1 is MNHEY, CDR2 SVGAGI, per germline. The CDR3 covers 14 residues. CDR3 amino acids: CASSQTGHDEKLFF. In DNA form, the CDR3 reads TGTGCCAGCAGTCAAACAGGACACGATGAAAAACTGTTTTTT.

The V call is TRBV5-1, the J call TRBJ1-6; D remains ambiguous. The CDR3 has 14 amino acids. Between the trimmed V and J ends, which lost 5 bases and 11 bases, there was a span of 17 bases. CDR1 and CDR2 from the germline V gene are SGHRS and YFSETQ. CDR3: CASSTFGEGPPLHF. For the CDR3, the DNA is TGCGCCAGCAGTACGTTCGGCGAGGGCCCACCCCTCCACTTT.

CDR3 nucleotides: TGTGCCAGCAGCCCGGCGGCCCGGACGAACACTGAAGCTTTCTTT. Translation gives CASSPAARTNTEAFF. The chain combines TRBV5-4 with TRBJ1-1, with D hard to call. The CDR3 length is 15 residues. Germline loops: CDR1 SGHNT, CDR2 YYREEE (reference sequence). Trimming pared 4 bases from V and 1 base from J, leaving 14 bases between.

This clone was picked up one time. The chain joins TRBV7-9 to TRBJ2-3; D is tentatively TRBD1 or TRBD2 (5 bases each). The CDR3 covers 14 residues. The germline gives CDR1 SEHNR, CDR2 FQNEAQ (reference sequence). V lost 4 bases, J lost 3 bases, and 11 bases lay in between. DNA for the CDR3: TGTGCCAGCAGCTCGGATGGGGGAACAGATACGCAGTATTTT. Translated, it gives CASSSDGGTDTQYF.

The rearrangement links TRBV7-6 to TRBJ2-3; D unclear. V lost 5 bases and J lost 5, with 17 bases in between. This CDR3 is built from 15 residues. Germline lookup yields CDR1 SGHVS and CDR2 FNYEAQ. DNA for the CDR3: TGTGCCAGCAGCGTACGTGATCCCCGATTAGATACGCAGTATTTT. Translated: CASSVRDPRLDTQYF. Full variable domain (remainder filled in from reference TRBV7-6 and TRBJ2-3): GAGVSQSPRYKVTKRGQDVALRCDPISGHVSLYWYRQALGQGPEFLTYFNYEAQQDKSGLPNDRFSAERPEGSISTLTIQRTEQRDSAMYRCASSVRDPRLDTQYFGPGTRLTVL.

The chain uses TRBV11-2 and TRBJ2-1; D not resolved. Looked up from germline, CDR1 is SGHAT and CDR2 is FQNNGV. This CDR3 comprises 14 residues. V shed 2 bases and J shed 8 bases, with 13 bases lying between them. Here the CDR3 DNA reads TGTGCCAGCAGCTTAAGGGTGTTTATGGATGAGCAGTTCTTC. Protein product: CASSLRVFMDEQFF.

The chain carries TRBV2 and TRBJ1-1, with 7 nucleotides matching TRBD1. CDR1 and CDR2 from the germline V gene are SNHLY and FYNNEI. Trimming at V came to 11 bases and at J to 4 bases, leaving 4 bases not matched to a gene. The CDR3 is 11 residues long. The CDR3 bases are TGTGCCGGGGGACAGCTCACTGAAGCTTTCTTT. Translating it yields CAGGQLTEAFF.

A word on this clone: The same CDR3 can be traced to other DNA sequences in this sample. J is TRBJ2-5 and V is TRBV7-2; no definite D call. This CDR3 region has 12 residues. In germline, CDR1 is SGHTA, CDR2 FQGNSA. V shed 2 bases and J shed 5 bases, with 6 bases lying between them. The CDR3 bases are TGTGCCAGCAGCTTATATTCGGAGACCCAGTACTTC. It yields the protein CASSLYSETQYF.

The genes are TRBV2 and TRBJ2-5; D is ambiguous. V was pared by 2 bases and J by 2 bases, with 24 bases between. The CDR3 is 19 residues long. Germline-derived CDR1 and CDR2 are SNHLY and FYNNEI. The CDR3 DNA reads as TGTGCCAGCAGTGAATGGGGTCCTCCGGCGGAGCCTCCTCAAGAGACCCAGTACTTC. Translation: CASSEWGPPAEPPQETQYF.

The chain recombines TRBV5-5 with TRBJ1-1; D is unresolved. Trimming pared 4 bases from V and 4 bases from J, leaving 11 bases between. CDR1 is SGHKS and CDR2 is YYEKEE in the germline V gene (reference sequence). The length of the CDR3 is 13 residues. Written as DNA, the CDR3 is TGTGCCAGCAGCCTTTTAGTGAGCACTGAAGCTTTCTTT. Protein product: CASSLLVSTEAFF.

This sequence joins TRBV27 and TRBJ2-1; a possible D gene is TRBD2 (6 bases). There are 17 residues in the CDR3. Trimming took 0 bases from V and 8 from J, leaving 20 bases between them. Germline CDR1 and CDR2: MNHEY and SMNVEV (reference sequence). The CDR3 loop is CASSLSIYGSGIYEQFF. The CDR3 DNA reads TGTGCCAGCAGTTTATCGATATACGGGAGTGGGATTTATGAGCAGTTCTTC.